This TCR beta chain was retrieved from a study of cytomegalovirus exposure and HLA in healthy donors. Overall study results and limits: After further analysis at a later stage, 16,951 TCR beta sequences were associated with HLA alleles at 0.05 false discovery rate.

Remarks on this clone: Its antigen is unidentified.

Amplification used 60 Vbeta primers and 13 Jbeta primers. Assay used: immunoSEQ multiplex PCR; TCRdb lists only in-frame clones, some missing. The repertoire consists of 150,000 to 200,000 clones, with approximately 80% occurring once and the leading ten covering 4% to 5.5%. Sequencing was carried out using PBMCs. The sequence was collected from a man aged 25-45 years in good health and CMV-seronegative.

CDR3 coding DNA: TGTGCCAGCAGCTTAGTAGGGACAGACTATGGCTACACCTTC. Translation gives CASSLVGTDYGYTF. This chain connects TRBV11-2 to TRBJ1-2, with 7 bases that match TRBD1. Germline CDR1 reads SGHAT; CDR2 reads FQNNGV. V lost 1 base and J lost 3; bases outside the gene matches: 2. The CDR3 extends over 14 amino acids. Variable domain in full (rest from reference TRBV11-2 and TRBJ1-2): EAGVAQSPRYKIIEKRQSVAFWCNPISGHATLYWYQQILGQGPKLLIQFQNNGVVDDSQLPKDRFSAERLKGVDSTLKIQPAKLEDSAVYLCASSLVGTDYGYTFGSGTRLTVV.